Listed below are T cell receptor beta chains from one sample, sequenced in a study of blood T cell repertoires in COVID-19. Profiled with immunoSEQ multiplex PCR; TCRdb holds only in-frame clones, not every one. The data show about 27,000 clones, 84% seen once. The specimen was peripheral blood. These receptors were obtained from a woman aged 80 or older with acute or convalescent COVID-19. The CDR3 runs from the conserved cysteine through the conserved F or W. D genes are given only for firm matches. Size is stated for part of the rows, as once, few or many counts, or as a class when the clone is expanded.

-,TRBJ2-1,TRBV9,once,CASSVLGTGEQFF,TGTGCCAGCAGCGTCCTAGGCACGGGGGAGCAGTTCTTC
-,TRBJ2-7,TRBV29-1,-,CSAAGYRGDEQYF,TGCAGCGCCGCGGGGTACAGGGGAGACGAGCAGTACTTC
TRBD1,TRBJ1-5,TRBV5-1,-,CASSLGTGSNQPQHF,TGCGCCAGCAGCTTGGGGACAGGGAGCAATCAGCCCCAGCATTTT
-,TRBJ2-3,TRBV6-5,-,CASRPAGVGTDTQYF,TGTGCCAGCAGACCCGCCGGGGTAGGGACAGATACGCAGTATTTT
-,TRBJ2-1,TRBV7-8,-,CASSLLDSAYNEQFF,TGTGCCAGCAGCTTGTTAGACTCGGCTTACAATGAGCAGTTCTTC
TRBD1,TRBJ1-5,TRBV12-5,-,CASGLVRTGGARYSNQPQHF,TGTGCTAGTGGTTTGGTTCGGACAGGGGGCGCCCGGTATAGCAATCAGCCCCAGCATTTT
-,TRBJ2-2,TRBV23-1,-,CASGLRPRLYRGAVF,TGCGCCAGCGGTCTCCGGCCGCGATTATACCGGGGAGCTGTTTTT
TRBD1,TRBJ2-2,TRBV24-1,-,CAAGTGATGELFF,TGTGCCGCCGGGACAGGGGCCACCGGGGAGCTGTTTTTT
-,TRBJ2-7,TRBV7-8,few,CASSAPFRTEQYF,TGTGCGAGCAGCGCGCCTTTTCGGACAGAGCAGTACTTC
-,TRBJ2-2,TRBV5-6,-,CASSSLTGELFF,TGTGCCAGCAGCTCCCTTACCGGGGAGCTGTTTTTT
TRBD2,TRBJ2-2,TRBV28,medium-sized,CAGPELAGNTGELFF,TGTGCCGGTCCCGAGTTAGCGGGGAACACCGGGGAGCTGTTTTTT
-,TRBJ1-5,TRBV29-1,few,CSVEGGSNQPQHF,TGCAGCGTTGAGGGGGGTAGCAATCAGCCCCAGCATTTT
-,TRBJ1-5,TRBV30,-,CAWSVQGRDSNQPQHF,TGTGCCTGGAGTGTACAGGGACGGGATAGCAATCAGCCCCAGCATTTT
TRBD2,TRBJ2-7,TRBV27,-,CASSPGTSSSYEQYF,TGTGCCAGCAGCCCAGGGACTAGCAGTTCCTACGAGCAGTACTTC
-,TRBJ1-4,TRBV28,-,CASRPTRDFQGGVNEKLFF,TGTGCCAGCAGACCCACCCGGGACTTCCAAGGTGGGGTTAATGAAAAACTGTTTTTT
TRBD2,TRBJ2-1,TRBV10-3,few,CATTPGTSYEQFF,TGTGCCACCACTCCCGGGACTAGCTATGAGCAGTTCTTC
-,TRBJ1-5,TRBV28,-,CASSSQVGGSQPQHF,TGTGCCAGCAGTTCGCAGGTGGGTGGGAGTCAGCCCCAGCATTTT
TRBD2,TRBJ2-7,TRBV6-1,-,CASSRPSGGSYEQYF,TGTGCCAGCAGTCGCCCGAGCGGGGGGTCCTACGAGCAGTACTTC
TRBD1,TRBJ2-6,TRBV2,once,CASSGQGSPLSGANVLTF,TGTGCCAGCAGTGGACAGGGGAGTCCCCTCTCTGGGGCCAACGTCCTGACTTTC
TRBD1,TRBJ1-3,TRBV6-5,-,CASSPTGSGNTIYF,TGTGCCAGCAGTCCGACAGGGTCTGGAAACACCATATATTTT
TRBD1,TRBJ2-3,TRBV25-1,few,CASSAEDRELNTQYF,TGTGCCAGCAGTGCCGAGGACAGGGAACTAAATACGCAGTATTTT
-,TRBJ1-2,TRBV28,few,CASSSLSYGYTF,TGTGCCAGCAGCTCACTAAGCTATGGCTACACCTTC
-,TRBJ1-6,TRBV30,-,CAWSFQGLSSYNSPLHF,TGTGCCTGGAGTTTCCAGGGGCTGAGCTCCTATAATTCACCCCTCCACTTT
-,TRBJ2-7,TRBV2,-,CARGKGENYEQYF,TGTGCCAGGGGGAAGGGGGAAAACTACGAGCAGTACTTC
TRBD2,TRBJ2-1,TRBV6-5,-,CASSRRTSGKNEQFF,TGTGCCAGCAGTCGCCGGACTAGCGGGAAAAATGAGCAGTTCTTC
-,TRBJ2-2,TRBV3-1/TRBV3-2,-,CASSPPWEDGELFF,TGTGCCAGCAGCCCCCCGTGGGAGGACGGGGAGCTGTTTTTT
-,TRBJ1-1,TRBV15,-,CATSRESGDTEAFF,TGTGCCACCAGCAGAGAATCAGGGGACACTGAAGCTTTCTTT
-,TRBJ1-2,TRBV30,-,CAWTGQNYGYTF,TGTGCCTGGACTGGACAGAACTATGGCTACACCTTC
-,TRBJ2-7,TRBV6-1,-,CASSEARTVPYEQYF,TGTGCCAGCAGTGAAGCCAGGACAGTTCCCTACGAGCAGTACTTC
-,TRBJ1-6,TRBV5-6,few,CASSVGQSPLHF,TGTGCCAGCAGCGTGGGACAATCACCCCTCCACTTT
TRBD2,TRBJ2-7,TRBV6-2/TRBV6-3,-,CASSYSLGTSGLVGYEQYF,TGTGCCAGCAGTTACTCATTGGGGACTAGCGGGCTCGTCGGGTACGAGCAGTACTTC
TRBD1,TRBJ1-6,TRBV7-8,-,CASSPSGQVRSPLHF,TGTGCCAGCAGCCCTTCGGGACAGGTTAGGTCACCCCTCCACTTT
TRBD2,TRBJ2-1,TRBV5-1,-,CASSLLRERGNEQFF,TGCGCCAGCAGCTTGCTGCGGGAGCGGGGCAATGAGCAGTTCTTC
TRBD2,TRBJ2-1,TRBV11-2,-,CASSALAGALYNEQFF,TGTGCCAGCAGCGCACTAGCGGGGGCCCTCTACAATGAGCAGTTCTTC
-,TRBJ2-3,TRBV7-9,few,CASSLVHRGTDTQYF,TGTGCCAGCAGCTTAGTTCACAGGGGCACAGATACGCAGTATTTT
-,TRBJ1-1,TRBV2,-,CASNSRGALEAFF,TGTGCCAGCAACTCCCGTGGTGCACTCGAAGCTTTCTTT
-,TRBJ2-1,TRBV5-1,-,CASSTTHISSYNEQFF,TGCGCCAGCAGCACGACACATATTAGCTCCTACAATGAGCAGTTCTTC
TRBD1,TRBJ2-4,TRBV11-1,-,CASSPSWDRAGIQYF,TGTGCCAGCAGCCCCTCCTGGGACAGGGCGGGCATTCAGTACTTC
-,TRBJ1-4,TRBV15,-,CATTWRGWEKLFF,TGTGCCACCACCTGGCGGGGTTGGGAAAAACTGTTTTTT
-,TRBJ2-1,TRBV21-1,-,CARLAVLVGFF,TGTGCCCGACTAGCAGTTCTTGTGGGGTTCTTC
-,TRBJ2-7,TRBV28,once,CASSVTIYEQYF,TGTGCCAGCAGCGTTACTATCTACGAGCAGTACTTC
TRBD1,TRBJ2-2,TRBV18,-,CASSRDRGPELFF,TGTGCCAGCTCCCGGGACAGGGGACCGGAGCTGTTTTTT
-,TRBJ1-2,TRBV2,few,CASSQGWARGYTF,TGTGCCAGCAGTCAGGGGTGGGCTAGGGGCTACACCTTC
-,TRBJ1-1,TRBV7-3,-,CASSQTALNTEAFF,TGTGCCAGCAGCCAGACTGCTTTGAACACTGAAGCTTTCTTT
-,TRBJ1-4,TRBV7-6,-,CASSLRQTTNEKLFF,TGTGCCAGCAGCTTAAGACAGACAACTAATGAAAAACTGTTTTTT
-,TRBJ2-1,TRBV20-1,-,CSASGQGGVVQNEQFF,TGCAGTGCTAGTGGGCAGGGGGGAGTAGTTCAGAATGAGCAGTTCTTC
TRBD1,TRBJ2-7,TRBV19,-,CASTPDRSDEQYF,TGTGCCAGTACCCCGGACAGGTCTGACGAGCAGTACTTC
TRBD1,TRBJ2-7,TRBV7-2,-,CASSSLRQGASYEQYF,TGTGCCAGCAGCTCCCTACGACAGGGGGCCTCCTACGAGCAGTACTTC
TRBD2,TRBJ2-7,TRBV4-2,once,CASSQSGGLSGEQYF,TGTGCCAGCAGCCAAAGCGGGGGGCTCTCTGGAGAGCAGTACTTC
-,TRBJ2-1,TRBV12-3/TRBV12-4,-,CATGRGNEQFF,TGTGCCACCGGGCGGGGCAATGAGCAGTTCTTC